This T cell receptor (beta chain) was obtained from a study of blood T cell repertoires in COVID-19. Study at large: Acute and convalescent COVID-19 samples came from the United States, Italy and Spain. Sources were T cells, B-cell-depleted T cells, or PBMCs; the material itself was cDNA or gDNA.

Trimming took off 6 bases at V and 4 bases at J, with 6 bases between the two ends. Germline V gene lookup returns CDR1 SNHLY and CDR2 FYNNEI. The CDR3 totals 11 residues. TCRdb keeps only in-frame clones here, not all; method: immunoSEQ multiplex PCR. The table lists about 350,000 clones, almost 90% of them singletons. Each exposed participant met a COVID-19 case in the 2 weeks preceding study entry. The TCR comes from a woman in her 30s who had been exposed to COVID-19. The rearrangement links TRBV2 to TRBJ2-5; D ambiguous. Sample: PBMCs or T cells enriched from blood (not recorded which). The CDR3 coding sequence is TGTGCCAGCAGCGCGGCAGAGACCCAGTACTTC. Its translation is CASSAAETQYF.